One sample yielded the 20 T cell receptor beta chains listed below, sequenced in a study of CD8 T cells in ankylosing spondylitis (TCRdb year 2017). Results the study describes overall, beyond this receptor: A TCR beta motif of seven or eight highly homologous amino acid variants appeared characteristic of blood from ankylosing spondylitis patients.

Library creation used 5' RACE. The listed sequencing device is Illumina HiSeq 2500. The raw public reads went through TCRdb reprocessing: fastp at Q25, MiXCR clone calling, in-frame beta chains kept. Rows are unified per CDR3 protein, each entry keeping the most common DNA and genes. This sample has 700,000 to 850,000 distinct CDR3 sequences in its table, and approximately 12% of those were observed once. The ten largest account for 0.51% of the sample. These receptors lack a known antigen. The source material was blood, either unsorted or a sorted T cell fraction (not recorded which). The source is a male donor with ankylosing spondylitis.

This clonotype was detected only a few times. The rearrangement joins TRBV11-2 to TRBJ1-6; perhaps TRBD1 as D (5 bases). The length of the CDR3 is 17 residues. Trimming left V 5 bases short and J 7 bases short, with 21 bases between. Germline V gives CDR1 SGHAT, CDR2 FQNNGV. CDR3 sequence: CASSPTQGFYWNSPLHF. The CDR3 DNA follows: TGTGCCAGCAGCCCCACTCAGGGTTTTTACTGGAATTCACCCCTCCACTTT.

This clonotype has more than one count but fewer than ten. V is TRBV20-1 and J is TRBJ1-1, with D maybe TRBD1 (6 bases). V lost 5 bases, J lost 4 bases, and 11 bases lay in between. This CDR3 contains 12 residues. Germline CDR1 DFQATT, CDR2 SNEGSKA (reference sequence). The CDR3 reads CSASTGFTEAFF. The CDR3 bases are TGCAGTGCTTCCACAGGGTTCACTGAAGCTTTCTTT.

This clonotype was found many times. The genes are TRBV4-1 and TRBJ2-7; 7 bases are a match to TRBD1. V dropped 5 bases and J dropped 5; count of bases not matched to a gene: 3. The CDR3 is made up of 12 amino acids. Germline V gives CDR1 MGHRA, CDR2 YSYEKL. CDR3 DNA sequence: TGCGCCAGCAGCGGAGACAGGGACGAGCAGTACTTC. This codes for CASSGDRDEQYF.

Ten or more counts support this clonotype. The V and J genes are TRBV20-1 and TRBJ2-5; D gene uncertain. Trimming removed 3 bases at V and 1 base at J, with 9 bases between. In germline, CDR1 is DFQATT, CDR2 SNEGSKA (reference sequence). This CDR3 contains 13 residues. The CDR3 sequence: CSARGWAQETQYF. The CDR3 nucleotides read TGCAGTGCTAGGGGATGGGCCCAAGAGACCCAGTACTTC.

This clonotype occurred once. The chain carries TRBV6-1 and TRBJ2-3; D uncertain. Germline V gene data show CDR1 as MNHNS and CDR2 as SASEGT. V was trimmed by 7 bases and J by 3 bases, leaving 11 bases between them. CDR3 size: 13 residues. The CDR3 DNA follows: TGTGCCAGCACGAGATTACCTACAGATACGCAGTATTTT. It yields the protein CASTRLPTDTQYF.

This clonotype was recorded at least ten times. V and J are TRBV12-3 or TRBV12-4 and TRBJ1-5; D is undetermined. V was cut by 5 bases and J by 4 bases, with 9 bases left in between. The CDR3 length is 13 residues. The CDR3 DNA is TGTGCCAGCAGTCCGCAATTTAATCAGCCCCAGCATTTT. Protein: CASSPQFNQPQHF.

This clonotype came up a few times. The chain links TRBV20-1 to TRBJ1-5, with D uncertain. V lost 6 bases and J lost 10, with 19 bases in between. This CDR3 has 13 residues. Germline assignment: CDR1 DFQATT and CDR2 SNEGSKA (reference sequence). The CDR3 DNA reads as TGCAGTGCCGAAAGACGAAGGGTGTCCCCCCAGCATTTT. This encodes CSAERRRVSPQHF.

The V and J genes are TRBV5-6 and TRBJ1-6; 10 nucleotides line up with TRBD1. J was trimmed by 7 bases and V by 3 bases; bases with no gene match: 1. This CDR3 spans 14 amino acids. The germline gives CDR1 SGHDT, CDR2 YYEEEE. CDR3 region: CASSWDRGNSPLHF. CDR3 DNA: TGTGCCAGCAGCTGGGACAGGGGAAATTCACCCCTCCACTTT.

This clonotype was recorded a few times. The rearrangement uses TRBV7-2 and TRBJ2-3, with D hard to call. Germline CDR1 reads SGHTA; CDR2 reads FQGNSA. The V and J ends lost 1 base and 4 bases respectively, with 6 bases between them. The CDR3 loop spans 13 amino acids. The CDR3 DNA follows: TGTGCCAGCAGCTTAGATGGTGCAGATACGCAGTATTTT. Encoded protein: CASSLDGADTQYF.

This clonotype was detected a few times. In nucleotides, the CDR3 is TGCAGCGCTAGCTCAACATACAATGAGCAGTTCTTC. Protein sequence: CSASSTYNEQFF. The chain carries TRBV29-1 and TRBJ2-1; a possible D gene is TRBD2 (5 bases). CDR1 SQVTM and CDR2 ANQGSEA come from the germline V gene. Trimming stripped 7 bases from V and 4 bases from J, with 11 bases between. The CDR3 runs 12 residues.

There are a few counts of this clonotype. The CDR3 DNA follows: TGCAGTGCAACCGCCACGACAGGGGGGAACACTGAAGCTTTCTTT. Residues: CSATATTGGNTEAFF. The chain has TRBV20-1 and TRBJ1-1; 9 nucleotides agree with TRBD1. This CDR3 is built from 15 residues. The germline V gene encodes CDR1 DFQATT and CDR2 SNEGSKA (reference sequence). With 6 bases clipped from V and 1 base from J, the junction kept 9 bases outside the gene matches.

This clonotype was seen repeatedly, ten times or more. The chain uses TRBV29-1 and TRBJ2-1; D is undetermined. The CDR3 covers 16 residues. The germline CDR1 and CDR2 sequences are SQVTM and ANQGSEA. Trimming took 1 base from V and 4 from J, leaving 17 bases between them. In nucleotides, the CDR3 is TGCAGCGTTGAAGGATGGCGGTTTAGGGTTTACAATGAGCAGTTCTTC. Amino acids: CSVEGWRFRVYNEQFF.

The chain employs TRBV7-3 and TRBJ1-2; tentatively, D is TRBD1 (5 bases). Germline V CDR1 and CDR2: SGHTA, FQGTGA. The CDR3 length is 16 residues. V gave up 5 bases and J gave up 8 bases, with 24 bases separating them. CDR3 region: CASSERPGLISGGYTF. In DNA, the CDR3 is TGTGCCAGCAGCGAGCGTCCGGGACTGATATCTGGAGGCTACACCTTC.

In its sample, this clonotype was seen a few times. This sequence joins TRBV15 and TRBJ2-7; D unclear. Germline-derived CDR1 and CDR2 are LNHNV and YYDKDF (reference sequence). This CDR3 spans 14 amino acids. V was trimmed by 8 bases and J by 1 base, leaving 15 bases between them. The CDR3 reads CATAPSWRSYEQYF. The CDR3 region has the DNA TGTGCCACCGCTCCGTCTTGGAGATCCTACGAGCAGTACTTC.

Points on this clonotype: The missing conserved phenylalanine or tryptophan at the end of this CDR3 makes a read error likely. The genes are TRBV11-2 and TRBJ2-5; D is ambiguous. The V and J ends lost 0 bases and 0 bases respectively, with 8 bases between them. The CDR3 is 15 amino acids. In germline, CDR1 is SGHAT, CDR2 FQNNGV. CDR3 region: CASSLETTYQETQYL. The CDR3 bases are TGTGCCAGCAGCTTAGAGACAACCTACCAAGAGACCCAGTACTTA.

Many counts were recorded for this clonotype. The rearrangement uses TRBV12-3 or TRBV12-4 and TRBJ2-3; D call uncertain. V dropped 7 bases and J dropped 6 bases, with 11 bases sitting between them. This CDR3 spans 12 amino acids. The CDR3 protein is CASTPRTDTQYF. The CDR3 nucleotides are TGTGCCAGCACCCCACGAACGGATACGCAGTATTTT.

This clonotype has a count of ten or more. The V gene is TRBV15, the J gene TRBJ2-1; D remains unclear. This CDR3 comprises 13 residues. Germline assignment: CDR1 LNHNV and CDR2 YYDKDF (reference sequence). V was pared by 5 bases and J by 9 bases, with 14 bases between. CDR3 in amino acids: CATSSQTGSEQFF. DNA of the CDR3: TGTGCCACCAGCTCCCAAACGGGTTCTGAGCAGTTCTTC.

This clonotype came up many times. The rearrangement links TRBV11-2 to TRBJ2-7; TRBD2 matches at 15 bases. V dropped 2 bases and J dropped 5; count of bases not matched to a gene: 4. Germline CDR1 is SGHAT and CDR2 is FQNNGV. The CDR3 contains 16 residues. The CDR3 sequence is CASSLWTSGRAHEQYF. For the CDR3, the DNA is TGTGCCAGCAGCTTATGGACTAGCGGGAGGGCCCACGAGCAGTACTTC.

This sequence joins TRBV6-2 or TRBV6-3 and TRBJ2-7, with D perhaps being TRBD1 or TRBD2 (5 bases each). The CDR3 runs 14 residues. CDR1 and CDR2 (germline): MNHEY, SVGEGT. Deletions cut 8 bases from V and 5 bases from J, with 19 bases between. This CDR3 reads CASLRRTLVHEQYF. CDR3 sequence (DNA): TGTGCCAGCCTGCGACGGACACTAGTCCACGAGCAGTACTTC.

This clonotype has more than one count but fewer than ten. The chain combines TRBV5-1 with TRBJ1-3; no clear D gene. V lost 0 bases to trimming and J lost 3 bases, with 7 bases between them. This CDR3 is built from 14 residues. Germline V CDR1 and CDR2: SGHRS, YFSETQ. CDR3 nucleotides: TGCGCCAGCAGCTTGGACGGGAATGGAAACACCATATATTTT. Translation gives CASSLDGNGNTIYF.